A single T cell receptor (beta chain) is shown here with its context. This clonotype turned up a few times. What antigen it recognizes has not been identified. Per-nucleotide qualities are absent, and no much larger clonotype sits a single base away. This sample is drawn from a study of response to subunit inactivated influenza vaccine (dated by TCRdb to the late 2010s). Concerning the study at large: The study used deep quantitative T cell receptor repertoire profiling to track responses to a trivalent subunit inactivated influenza vaccine.

Via the germline V gene, CDR1 is SGHAT and CDR2 FQNNGV. V and J lose 6 bases and 2 bases, and a span of 17 bases separates them. Reading from cysteine to phenylalanine, the CDR3 counts 16 amino acids. Only the CDR3 part of the read is kept: 48 bases, read in frame from the first base. The investigation overall reported the following: It was suggested by the authors that each seasonal influenza vaccination may recruit only a limited number of new T cells.

Library preparation was by RT-PCR. The listed sequencing device is Illumina HiSeq 2500. TCRdb ran its own pipeline on the public reads, namely fastp trimming at Q25 and MiXCR clone calling, and kept in-frame beta chains. Rows are combined by CDR3 protein, so each entry shows the most common genes and DNA. This sample gives roughly 650,000 distinct CDR3 sequences in total; 12% to 15% of them show up just once. Together, the top ten hold 7.6% of the sample. The receptor was derived from a man aged 50-59 years who received an inactivated influenza vaccine. Donor details come from another sample of the same person, matched by shared clones. The sequenced sample was PBMCs from blood, obtained 14 to 15 days before vaccination. The chain uses TRBV11-2 and TRBJ2-1; the D gene could be either TRBD1 or TRBD2, each agreeing at 5 bases. The DNA is as follows: TGTGCCAGCAGTTTCCAGATGGGGACCACCTACAATGAGCAGTTCTTC. The translation is CASSFQMGTTYNEQFF.